The clone carrying this T cell receptor beta chain came up once. Its antigen is not known. Repertoires were generated with immunoSEQ multiplex PCR, while TCRdb's copy carries only in-frame clones and drops some. This sample has tens of thousands of clones, with about 95% found just once. The data derive from a study of graft-versus-host responses after intestinal transplantation. Study-wide context: Tacrolimus plus steroids were given to all recipients for about 3 years, preceded by anti-thymocyte globulin induction.

Between the trimmed V and J ends, which lost 5 bases and 0 bases, there was a span of 17 bases. Germline CDR1 is GTSNPN and CDR2 is SVGIG (reference sequence). The CDR3 runs 15 residues. The specimen was unstimulated CD8+ T cells sorted from spleen or lymph node cells, collected before transplant. The chain carries TRBV30 and TRBJ2-7; D is unresolved. This TCR was sampled from a human donor who was the organ donor for an intestinal transplant. The CDR3, as DNA: TGTGCCTGGCTCCAACGGGCCCAAAGCTCCTACGAGCAGTACTTC. Its protein product is CAWLQRAQSSYEQYF.